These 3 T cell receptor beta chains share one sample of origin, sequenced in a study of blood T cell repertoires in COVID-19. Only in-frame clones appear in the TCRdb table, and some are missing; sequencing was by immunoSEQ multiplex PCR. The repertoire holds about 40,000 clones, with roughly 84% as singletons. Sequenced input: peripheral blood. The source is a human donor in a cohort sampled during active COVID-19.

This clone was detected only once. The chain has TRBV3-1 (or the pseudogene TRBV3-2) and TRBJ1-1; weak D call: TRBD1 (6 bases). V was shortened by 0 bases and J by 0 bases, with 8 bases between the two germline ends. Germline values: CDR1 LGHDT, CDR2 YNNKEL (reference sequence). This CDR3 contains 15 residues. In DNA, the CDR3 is TGTGCCAGCAGCCAAGAGCCAGGGGTGAACACTGAAGCTTTCTTT. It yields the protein CASSQEPGVNTEAFF.

The CDR3: CASSQKQDSPLHF. For the CDR3, the DNA is TGTGCCAGCAGCCAGAAACAGGATTCACCCCTCCACTTT. The rearrangement joins TRBV3-1 (or the pseudogene TRBV3-2) to TRBJ1-6, with a weak D call TRBD1 (5 bases). This CDR3 has 13 amino acids. Germline CDR1 LGHDT, CDR2 YNNKEL (reference sequence). V lost 3 bases and J 8 bases, leaving 8 bases between the germline ends.

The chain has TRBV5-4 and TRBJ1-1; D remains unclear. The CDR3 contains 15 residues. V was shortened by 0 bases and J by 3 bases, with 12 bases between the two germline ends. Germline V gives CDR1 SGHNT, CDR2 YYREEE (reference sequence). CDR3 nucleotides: TGTGCCAGCAGCTTGGGGAGGGCCGGGGACACTGAAGCTTTCTTT. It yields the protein CASSLGRAGDTEAFF.